A single sample gave rise to the 11 T cell receptor beta chains below, sequenced in a study of CD8 T cells in Susac syndrome. The RNA input was roughly 0.45 to 1 ug, and it was reverse transcribed with random hexamers. TCRdb reprocessed the immunoSEQ multiplex PCR reads via MiXCR and lists one record per CDR3 protein. The top ten hold approximately 0.15% of the sample, which has 160,000 or so distinct CDR3 sequences, about 95% seen once. The sequencing input was CD4+ T cells from PBMCs. The receptors stem from a human donor with Susac syndrome.

The chain employs TRBV12-3 or TRBV12-4 and TRBJ2-7; no firm D call. CDR3 size: 13 residues. Trimming removed 6 bases from V and 3 bases from J, with 12 bases in between. The CDR3 DNA is TGTGCCAGCAGCCGCAGCCAGCTCTACGAGCAGTACTTC. Its translation: CASSRSQLYEQYF.

This clonotype was detected once. The rearrangement uses TRBV6-2 or TRBV6-3 and TRBJ2-5; no clear D gene. Trimming pared 5 bases from V and 5 bases from J, leaving 9 bases between. Germline loops: CDR1 MNHEY, CDR2 SVGEGT. The CDR3 sequence is 12 residues long. The CDR3 spells CASSQEGETQYF. In nucleotides, the CDR3 is TGTGCCAGCAGTCAGGAAGGGGAGACCCAGTACTTC.

The rearrangement joins TRBV9 to TRBJ2-3, with D maybe TRBD1 (6 bases). Trimming cost V 4 bases and J 1 base, with 10 bases left between them. This CDR3 is 14 amino acids long. In germline, CDR1 is SGDLS, CDR2 YYNGEE. This chain's CDR3 is CASSSKGGTDTQYF. DNA for the CDR3: TGTGCCAGCAGCTCGAAGGGGGGCACAGATACGCAGTATTTT.

The rearrangement joins TRBV4-1 to TRBJ1-1; 9 bases fit TRBD1. CDR1 and CDR2 from the germline V gene are MGHRA and YSYEKL. There are 14 residues in the CDR3. With 3 bases clipped from V and 4 bases from J, the junction kept 3 bases outside the gene matches. DNA of the CDR3: TGCGCCAGCAGCCAGACAGGGGGTGTCACTGAAGCTTTCTTT. This gives the protein CASSQTGGVTEAFF.

This clonotype showed up just once. The chain recombines TRBV5-1 with TRBJ2-7, with D tentatively TRBD1 (5 bases). V lost 4 bases to trimming and J lost 1 base, with 9 bases between them. Germline CDR1 and CDR2: SGHRS and YFSETQ. This CDR3 has 13 residues. CDR3 in DNA: TGCGCCAGCAGCAAACAGGATTCCTACGAGCAGTACTTC. Its translation: CASSKQDSYEQYF.

The rearrangement links TRBV7-8 to TRBJ2-1, with 10 bases matching TRBD2. With 4 bases clipped from V and 5 bases from J, the junction kept 8 bases outside the gene matches. In germline, CDR1 is SGHVS, CDR2 FQNEAQ. There are 16 residues in the CDR3. The CDR3: CASSWSGGVGNNEQFF. CDR3 nucleotides: TGTGCCAGCAGCTGGAGCGGGGGGGTCGGTAACAATGAGCAGTTCTTC. Filled out from reference TRBV7-8 and TRBJ2-1, the complete variable domain reads GAGVSQSPRYKVAKRGQDVALRCDPISGHVSLFWYQQALGQGPEFLTYFQNEAQLDKSGLPSDRFFAERPEGSVSTLKIQRTQQEDSAVYLCASSWSGGVGNNEQFFGPGTRLTVL.

This chain links TRBV9 with TRBJ2-1, with TRBD2 as a possible D gene (6 bases). CDR1 and CDR2 from the germline V gene are SGDLS and YYNGEE. Trimming took 4 bases from V and 5 from J, leaving 19 bases between them. This CDR3 is 16 amino acids long. The CDR3 nucleotides are TGTGCCAGCAGCTTATGGGGAGGACCCCTCAACAATGAGCAGTTCTTC. This sequence encodes CASSLWGGPLNNEQFF.

The genes are TRBV25-1 and TRBJ1-1; D is unclear. With 0 bases removed from V and 0 bases from J, the gap between germline ends came to 8 bases. Germline CDR1 reads MGHDK; CDR2 reads SYGVNS. The length of the CDR3 is 15 residues. CDR3 amino acids: CASSEYGSLNTEAFF. The CDR3 bases are TGTGCCAGCAGTGAATACGGCAGTCTGAACACTGAAGCTTTCTTT.

This rearrangement joins TRBV20-1 to TRBJ1-6; weak D call: TRBD1 (6 bases). Trimming pared 3 bases from V and 5 bases from J, leaving 14 bases between. The CDR3 loop spans 15 amino acids. CDR1 DFQATT and CDR2 SNEGSKA come from the germline V gene (reference sequence). As DNA, the CDR3 is TGCAGTGCTAGCTCCCAGGGGAGTAATAATTCACCCCTCCACTTT. This encodes CSASSQGSNNSPLHF.

This clonotype has only one observation. The rearrangement joins TRBV3-1 to TRBJ2-7, with 7 bases aligning to TRBD2. Germline CDR1 and CDR2: LGHDT and YNNKEL (reference sequence). V was clipped by 0 bases and J by 6 bases; unmatched bases: 5. This CDR3 has 14 amino acids. The CDR3 here is CASSQEAGKSEQYF. The DNA of the CDR3 is TGTGCCAGCAGCCAAGAAGCGGGAAAAAGCGAGCAGTACTTC.

This clonotype appeared once. V is TRBV5-1 and J is TRBJ2-7; 9 nucleotides align to TRBD2. The V gene end was trimmed by 6 bases and the J gene end by 5 bases; junction bases not matched to a gene: 9. The CDR3 loop spans 14 amino acids. The germline gives CDR1 SGHRS, CDR2 YFSETQ. The CDR3 sequence: CASTQSAGGHEQYF. DNA of the CDR3: TGCGCCAGCACCCAGTCAGCGGGGGGCCACGAGCAGTACTTC.